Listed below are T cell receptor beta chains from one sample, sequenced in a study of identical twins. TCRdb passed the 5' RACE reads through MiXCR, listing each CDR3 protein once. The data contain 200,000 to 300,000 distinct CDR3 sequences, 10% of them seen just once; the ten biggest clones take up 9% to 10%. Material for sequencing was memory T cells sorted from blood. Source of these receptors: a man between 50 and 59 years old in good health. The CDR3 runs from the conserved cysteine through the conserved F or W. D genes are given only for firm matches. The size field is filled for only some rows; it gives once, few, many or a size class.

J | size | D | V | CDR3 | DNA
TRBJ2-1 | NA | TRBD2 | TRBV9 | CASSVGGLAGSFNEQFF | TGTGCCAGCAGCGTAGGGGGTCTAGCGGGAAGCTTTAATGAGCAGTTCTTC
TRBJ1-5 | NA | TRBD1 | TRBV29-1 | CSVGQGNNQPQHF | TGCAGCGTTGGACAGGGTAACAATCAGCCCCAGCATTTT
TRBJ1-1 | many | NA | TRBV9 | CASSKRVGTEAFF | TGTGCCAGCAGCAAGAGGGTGGGCACTGAAGCTTTCTTT
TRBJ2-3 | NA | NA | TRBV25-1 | CASVDFGRAQYF | TGTGCCAGCGTGGATTTCGGTCGTGCGCAGTATTTT
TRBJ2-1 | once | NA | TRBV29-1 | CSARDSSSYNEQFF | TGCAGCGCCCGAGACAGTAGCTCCTACAATGAGCAGTTCTTC
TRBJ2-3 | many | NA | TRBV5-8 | CASSLGQGRTDTQYF | TGTGCCAGCAGCTTGGGGCAGGGGAGGACAGATACGCAGTATTTT
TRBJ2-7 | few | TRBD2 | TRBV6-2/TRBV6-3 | CASSRSGTSYEQYF | TGTGCCAGCAGTCGTAGCGGGACCTCCTACGAGCAGTACTTC
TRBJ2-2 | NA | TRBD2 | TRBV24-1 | CATSDSLGLAGGYTGELFF | TGTGCCACCAGTGACTCCCTGGGACTAGCGGGAGGTTACACCGGGGAGCTGTTTTTT
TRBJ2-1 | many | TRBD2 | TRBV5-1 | CASSSTSGSYNEQFF | TGCGCCAGCAGCTCCACTAGCGGCTCCTACAATGAGCAGTTCTTC
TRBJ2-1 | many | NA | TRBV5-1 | CASSLPGGNNEQFF | TGCGCCAGCAGCTTGCCAGGAGGAAACAATGAGCAGTTCTTC
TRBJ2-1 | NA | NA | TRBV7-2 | CASSGGWGARF | TGTGCCAGCAGCGGAGGGTGGGGGGCTCGCTTC
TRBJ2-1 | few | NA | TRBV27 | CASSPQRPNNEQFF | TGTGCCAGCAGCCCCCAACGGCCGAACAATGAGCAGTTCTTC
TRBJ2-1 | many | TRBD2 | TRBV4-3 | CASGGLAGEKYNEQFF | TGCGCCAGTGGGGGACTAGCGGGGGAGAAATACAATGAGCAGTTCTTC
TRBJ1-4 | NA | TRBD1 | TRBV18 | CASSPPKGQGNEKLFF | TGTGCCAGCTCACCACCGAAAGGACAGGGAAATGAAAAACTGTTTTTT
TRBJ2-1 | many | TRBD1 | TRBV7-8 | CASSRGRGQDYNEQFF | TGTGCCAGCAGCCGTGGGCGGGGACAGGATTACAATGAGCAGTTCTTC
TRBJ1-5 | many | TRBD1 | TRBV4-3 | CASSQDIGQGAGPQHF | TGCGCCAGCAGCCAAGATATCGGACAGGGAGCTGGGCCCCAGCATTTT
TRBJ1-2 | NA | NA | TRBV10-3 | CAIKVDSDYGYTF | TGTGCCATCAAGGTGGACTCCGACTATGGCTACACCTTC
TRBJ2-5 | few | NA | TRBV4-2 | CASSITTVETQYF | TGTGCCAGCAGCATTACTACTGTGGAGACCCAGTACTTC
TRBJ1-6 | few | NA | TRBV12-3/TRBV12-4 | CASSYQRGAINPYNSPLHF | TGTGCCAGCAGTTACCAACGGGGGGCGATTAACCCTTATAATTCACCCCTCCACTTT
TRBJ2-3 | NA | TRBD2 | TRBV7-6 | CASSITSGTSGTDTQYF | TGTGCCAGCAGCATTACTTCCGGGACTAGCGGCACAGATACGCAGTATTTT
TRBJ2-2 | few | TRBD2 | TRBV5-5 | CASSLASGGFTGELFF | TGTGCCAGCAGCTTGGCCAGCGGGGGTTTCACCGGGGAGCTGTTTTTT
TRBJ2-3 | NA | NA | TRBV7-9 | CASSPTAPGLDTQYF | TGTGCCAGCAGCCCGACCGCCCCGGGGTTGGATACGCAGTATTTT
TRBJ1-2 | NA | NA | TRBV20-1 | CSGTEDLRYGYTF | TGCAGTGGGACAGAGGATCTCCGGTATGGCTACACCTTC
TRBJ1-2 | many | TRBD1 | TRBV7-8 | CASRRDTTGAVYGYTF | TGTGCCAGCAGGCGAGATACAACAGGGGCTGTCTATGGCTACACCTTC
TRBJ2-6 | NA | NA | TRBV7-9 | CASSRKRSGANVLTF | TGTGCCAGCAGTCGAAAGCGGTCTGGGGCCAACGTCCTGACTTTC
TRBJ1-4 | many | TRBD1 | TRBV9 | CASSVEGQGEKLFF | TGTGCCAGCAGCGTAGAGGGACAGGGGGAAAAACTGTTTTTT
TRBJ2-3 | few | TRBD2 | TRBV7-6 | CASSLGAGTSGYSTDTQYF | TGTGCCAGCAGCTTAGGGGCCGGGACTAGCGGTTATAGCACAGATACGCAGTATTTT
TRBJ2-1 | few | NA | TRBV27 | CASSYFSGPTNKNEQFF | TGTGCCAGCAGTTACTTTAGCGGTCCCACTAACAAAAATGAGCAGTTCTTC
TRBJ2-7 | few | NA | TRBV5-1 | CASSFGGQSYEQYF | TGCGCCAGCAGCTTTGGAGGGCAGTCCTACGAGCAGTACTTC
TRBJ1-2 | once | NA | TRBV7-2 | CASSFGVVWAGYTF | TGTGCCAGCAGCTTCGGGGTCGTTTGGGCTGGCTACACCTTC
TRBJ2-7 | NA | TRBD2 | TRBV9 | CASSHGKRGYEQYF | TGTGCCAGCAGCCATGGTAAGCGGGGCTACGAGCAGTACTTC
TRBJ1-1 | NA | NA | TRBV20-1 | CSATSNFGTEAFF | TGCAGTGCTACCTCGAACTTCGGCACTGAAGCTTTCTTT
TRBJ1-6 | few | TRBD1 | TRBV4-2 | CASSQAPAGTGFTPLHF | TGTGCCAGCAGCCAAGCGCCCGCCGGGACAGGGTTTACACCCCTCCACTTT
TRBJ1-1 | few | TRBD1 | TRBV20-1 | CSAPRQGPNTEAFF | TGCAGTGCTCCCCGACAGGGGCCGAACACTGAAGCTTTCTTT
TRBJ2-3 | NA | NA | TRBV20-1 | CSASQDLKGTDTQYF | TGCAGTGCAAGCCAGGACTTAAAGGGCACAGATACGCAGTATTTT
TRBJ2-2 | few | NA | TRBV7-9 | CASSFQGSTGELFF | TGTGCCAGCAGCTTTCAGGGGAGCACCGGGGAGCTGTTTTTT
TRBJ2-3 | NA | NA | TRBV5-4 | CASSPDKTDTQYF | TGTGCCAGCAGCCCTGACAAGACAGATACGCAGTATTTT
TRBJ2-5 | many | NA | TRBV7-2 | CASSLVRETQYF | TGTGCCAGCAGCTTAGTTCGAGAGACCCAGTACTTC